This T cell receptor beta chain was captured in a study of blood T cell repertoires in COVID-19. About the research overall: The United States, Italy and Spain supplied acute and convalescent COVID-19 samples. T cells, B-cell-depleted T cells, or PBMCs provided the cDNA or gDNA that served as material.

In the original processing: From reference gene primer amplification, estimates of nucleated cell counts were derived. Libraries were prepared by immunoSEQ multiplex PCR; TCRdb keeps only in-frame clonotypes and omits some of them. The V and J calls and the clone size are those of that table, but D and trimming were determined from the DNA. Of 85,000 to 110,000 clones listed, around nine tenths are singletons. Per the germline V gene, CDR1 is MNHEY and CDR2 is SMNVEV (reference sequence). CDR3 length: 15 residues. V lost 4 bases and J lost 1, with 13 bases in between. The gene calls are TRBV27 and TRBJ2-5; D call uncertain. This receptor was identified in a human donor in a cohort sampled during active COVID-19. Sequencing was carried out using peripheral blood. The CDR3 protein is CASSSPGRSQETQYF. The DNA for the CDR3 is TGTGCCAGCAGTTCCCCGGGTCGGTCCCAAGAGACCCAGTACTTC.